The rows below give T cell receptor beta chains drawn from one sample of a study of CD8 T cells in ankylosing spondylitis. From the 5' RACE reads, TCRdb called clonotypes with MiXCR, one entry per CDR3 protein. Of 180,000 or so distinct CDR3 sequences in the sample, approximately 10% were seen once. The sample taken for sequencing was blood, either unsorted or a sorted T cell fraction (not recorded which). Source of these receptors: a male donor with ankylosing spondylitis or in good health (not recorded which). The CDR3 runs from the conserved cysteine through the conserved F or W. D genes are given only for firm matches. Some rows have no size entry. The others give once, few or many, or a class for an expanded clone.

j_call d_call v_call clone_size cdr3_nt cdr3_aa
TRBJ2-5 . TRBV7-2 few TGTGCCAGCAGCTTAGGGGGTGTAGAGACCCAGTACTTC CASSLGGVETQYF
TRBJ1-4 . TRBV7-2 . TGTGCCAGCAGCTTCACTCCGGGTCAAAACGAAAAACTGTTTTTT CASSFTPGQNEKLFF
TRBJ1-2 . TRBV25-1 . TGTGCCAGCAGTGAATCCCCCTCGGGCCGGGATGGCTACACCTTC CASSESPSGRDGYTF
TRBJ2-3 . TRBV21-1 many TGTGCCAGCAGCTCATTAGCGGGGGGCTGGCCAGATACGCAGTATTTT CASSSLAGGWPDTQYF
TRBJ2-2 . TRBV3-1 . TGTGCCAGCGGCCGGGGGATGGGCACCGGGGAGCTGTTTTTT CASGRGMGTGELFF
TRBJ2-5 TRBD1 TRBV29-1 few TGCAGCGTTGGGAGCGGACAGGGTCTCGAGACCCAGTACTTC CSVGSGQGLETQYF
TRBJ1-1 . TRBV28 many TGTGCCAGCAGGCTACAGGGATGGAACACTGAAGCTTTCTTT CASRLQGWNTEAFF
TRBJ2-1 . TRBV12-5 many TGCGCTAGTGGTGTTAGCGGTGAGCAGTTCTTC CASGVSGEQFF
TRBJ1-2 . TRBV15 many TGTGCCACCAGCAGAGATCAAGGTTTTCCTAGTTATGGCTACACCTTC CATSRDQGFPSYGYTF
TRBJ1-5 . TRBV15 many TGTGCCACCAGCAGAGGTCGGGGGGGAAGCAATCAGCCCCAGCATTTT CATSRGRGGSNQPQHF
TRBJ2-5 . TRBV7-2 . TGTGCCAGCAGGCGAAGGAGCTCAGTAGCGGAAGAGACCCAGTACTTC CASRRRSSVAEETQYF
TRBJ2-2 TRBD2 TRBV20-1 many TGCAGTGCTAGAACGCAGCGGGAGACCGGGGAGCTGTTTTTT CSARTQRETGELFF
TRBJ1-1 TRBD1 TRBV12-3/TRBV12-4 many TGTGCCAGCAGTTTAGAAATCAGTGGACAGGGGGACACTGAAGCTTTCTTT CASSLEISGQGDTEAFF
TRBJ2-1 TRBD2 TRBV20-1 many TGCAGTGCTCCGCCTGGGACTACTAGAGGACAGTTCTTC CSAPPGTTRGQFF
TRBJ2-1 TRBD2 TRBV18 . TGTGCCAGCTCACCACTCGGGGGAGGGGATGAGCAGTTCTTC CASSPLGGGDEQFF
TRBJ1-3 . TRBV20-1 many TGCAGTGCAAAAGCTAGGGGCACGGGAGGAAACACCATATATTTT CSAKARGTGGNTIYF
TRBJ1-5 TRBD1 TRBV12-3/TRBV12-4 many TGTGCCAGCAGGAGGACAGGGATCGGCAATCAGCCCCAGCATTTT CASRRTGIGNQPQHF
TRBJ2-1 TRBD1 TRBV6-2/TRBV6-3 many TGTGCCAGCAGCCGGACAGGCTCCTACAATGAGCAGTTCTTC CASSRTGSYNEQFF
TRBJ2-3 . TRBV6-5 many TGTGCCAGCAGTTACTCCGGGACAAGCACAGATACGCAGTATTTT CASSYSGTSTDTQYF
TRBJ2-1 TRBD2 TRBV5-1 few TGCGCCAGCAGCTTGCCCCCAGCGGGGGGCGTTGAGCAGTTCTTC CASSLPPAGGVEQFF
TRBJ2-1 TRBD2 TRBV7-8 many TGTGCCAGCAGCTTAGATATTGGGCTAGCGGTTATGGACAATGAGCAGTTCTTC CASSLDIGLAVMDNEQFF
TRBJ2-3 TRBD2 TRBV20-1 . TGCAGTGCTCTGGGACTAGCGGGGGATACGCAGTATTTT CSALGLAGDTQYF
TRBJ1-2 . TRBV5-1 many TGCGCCAGCAGCTGGAACTATGGCTACACCTTC CASSWNYGYTF
TRBJ2-1 TRBD1 TRBV23-1 . TGCGCCAGCAGTCATTCTGCTTCCCAAAGGGACAGGGCCTCCTACAATGAGCAGTTCTTC CASSHSASQRDRASYNEQFF
TRBJ1-1 . TRBV2 many TGTGCCAGCAGTGACCCACCGGAAGGGGTCACTGAAGCTTTCTTT CASSDPPEGVTEAFF
TRBJ2-1 . TRBV11-3 . TGTGCCAGCAGCTTAGGCAGGGACACTGAGCAGTTCTTC CASSLGRDTEQFF
TRBJ2-1 . TRBV7-2 . TGTGCCAGCAGCCTGACTAGAGCCTCCTACAATGAGCAGTTCTTC CASSLTRASYNEQFF
TRBJ2-3 TRBD2 TRBV29-1 few TGCAGCGTTGAAGATCCGGTAGCGGGGGTCACAGATACGCAGTATTTT CSVEDPVAGVTDTQYF
TRBJ1-6 . TRBV6-1 many TGTGCCAGCAGCCGTGCTGACAGGAGCTCCTATAATTCACCCCTCCACTTT CASSRADRSSYNSPLHF